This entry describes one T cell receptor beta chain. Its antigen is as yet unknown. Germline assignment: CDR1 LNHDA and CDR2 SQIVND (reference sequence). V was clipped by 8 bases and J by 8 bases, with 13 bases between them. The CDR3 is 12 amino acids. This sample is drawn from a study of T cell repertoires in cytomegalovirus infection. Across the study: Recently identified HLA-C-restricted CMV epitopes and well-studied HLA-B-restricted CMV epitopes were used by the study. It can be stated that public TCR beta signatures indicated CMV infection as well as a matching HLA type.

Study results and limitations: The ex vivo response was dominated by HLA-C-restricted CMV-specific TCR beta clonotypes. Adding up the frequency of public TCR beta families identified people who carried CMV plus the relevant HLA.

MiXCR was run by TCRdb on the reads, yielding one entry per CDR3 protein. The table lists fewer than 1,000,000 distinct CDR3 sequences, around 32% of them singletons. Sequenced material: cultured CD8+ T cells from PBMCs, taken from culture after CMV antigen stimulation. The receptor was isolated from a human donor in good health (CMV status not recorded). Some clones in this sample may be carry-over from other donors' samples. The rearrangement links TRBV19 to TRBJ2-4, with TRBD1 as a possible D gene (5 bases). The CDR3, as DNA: TGTGCCAGTCGGGTTTTAGGGGACATTCAGTACTTC. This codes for CASRVLGDIQYF.